Each of the 5 T cell receptor beta chains below was sequenced from the same sample in a study of CXCR3-negative and CXCR3-positive naive CD8 T cells. The authors made the TRB cDNA libraries by 5' RACE using UMI labels. Following a re-call of the 5' RACE reads, TCRdb has one entry per CDR3 protein and lacks DNA. Its listing shows 100,000 to 150,000 distinct CDR3 sequences. Sequencing was carried out using naive CXCR3- CD8+ T cells from blood. Specified subset: CD45RO-CCR7+CD27+CD95- naive CD8+ T cells lacking CXCR3 (TNR3-). The receptors were gathered from a human donor in good health. Some clones in this sample may be carry-over from other donors' samples.

The chain recombines TRBV11-3 with TRBJ2-7; without DNA, the TCRdb call of TRBD1 cannot be checked. Per germline, CDR1 SGHNT and CDR2 YENEEA. The CDR3 covers 13 residues. CDR3 in amino acids: CASRDREEYEQYF.

The chain recombines TRBV28 with TRBJ2-7. CDR3 length equals 14 residues. CDR1 and CDR2 from the germline V gene are MDHEN and SYDVKM. CDR3 residues: CASSSTGILYEQYF.

This rearrangement joins TRBV7-9 to TRBJ2-5; TCRdb outputs TRBD1, but without DNA this stays unchecked. Germline CDR1 is SEHNR and CDR2 is FQNEAQ (reference sequence). This CDR3 region has 13 residues. This chain's CDR3 is CASSSGQLETQYF.

The V and J genes are TRBV18 and TRBJ2-5; TCRdb returns TRBD1, unconfirmable since there is no DNA. Germline CDR1 KGHSH, CDR2 LQKENI. This CDR3 contains 16 residues. The CDR3: CASSPQEWDLQETQYF.

The chain employs TRBV6-4 and TRBJ2-5. Germline-derived CDR1 and CDR2 are MRHNA and SNTAGT. The CDR3 is 12 amino acids. CDR3 residues: CASSDTLETQYF.